These T cell receptor beta chains were read from a single sample in a study of T cell responses to AZD1222 COVID-19 vaccine. TCRdb keeps only in-frame clones here, not all; method: immunoSEQ multiplex PCR. The data hold 100,000 to 150,000 clones, with about nine tenths observed a single time. The source was peripheral blood, collected on day 0 of AZD1222 vaccination. These receptors were taken from an adult in good health. CDR3s leave out the opening cysteine and the closing phenylalanine or tryptophan. The order of the fields is CDR3 protein, clone size, V gene, D gene. D genes are given only for firm matches. Size tells how often a clone was seen (once, few, many) or the class of an expanded clone, and some rows leave it out.

CDR3aa: ASSRLRRDEFKSSYNEQF
abundance: NA
v_gene: TRBV7-9
d_gene: NA

CDR3aa: ASSDRTPGQGFGGYT
abundance: once
v_gene: TRBV28
d_gene: TRBD1

CDR3aa: ASSFISGYNEQF
abundance: NA
v_gene: TRBV7-9
d_gene: NA

CDR3aa: ASRIASLGDTQY
abundance: NA
v_gene: TRBV2
d_gene: NA

CDR3aa: AWSVGTNYGYT
abundance: NA
v_gene: TRBV30
d_gene: NA

CDR3aa: ASSLGPSDTQY
abundance: NA
v_gene: TRBV11-3
d_gene: NA

CDR3aa: SARDPRLEF
abundance: NA
v_gene: TRBV20-1
d_gene: NA

CDR3aa: ASSQERAGGQPQH
abundance: NA
v_gene: TRBV4-2
d_gene: NA

CDR3aa: AISESTRRSGSSYEQY
abundance: NA
v_gene: TRBV10-3
d_gene: TRBD2

CDR3aa: ASSRGATEAF
abundance: NA
v_gene: TRBV7-2
d_gene: NA

CDR3aa: ASSSYGEQF
abundance: once
v_gene: TRBV6-2/TRBV6-3
d_gene: NA

CDR3aa: ASSLGGVGLQNGYT
abundance: NA
v_gene: TRBV5-5
d_gene: NA

CDR3aa: ASSPTTGGNQPQH
abundance: NA
v_gene: TRBV18
d_gene: NA

CDR3aa: AWSVRAGLLTDTQY
abundance: NA
v_gene: TRBV30
d_gene: NA

CDR3aa: ASTLAGSAYNEQF
abundance: NA
v_gene: TRBV27
d_gene: NA

CDR3aa: ASSVAGEQY
abundance: NA
v_gene: TRBV2
d_gene: NA

CDR3aa: ASSLGASPDQPQH
abundance: NA
v_gene: TRBV7-2
d_gene: NA

CDR3aa: ASTSGTNHSPLH
abundance: NA
v_gene: TRBV28
d_gene: NA

CDR3aa: ASSGSGGQETQY
abundance: NA
v_gene: TRBV18
d_gene: TRBD2

CDR3aa: ASSRLGSYEQY
abundance: NA
v_gene: TRBV3-1/TRBV3-2
d_gene: NA

CDR3aa: ASSLDSYEQY
abundance: NA
v_gene: TRBV25-1
d_gene: NA

CDR3aa: ASSLPGLAM
abundance: NA
v_gene: TRBV28
d_gene: TRBD2

CDR3aa: ASSQKAGSGNTIY
abundance: NA
v_gene: TRBV23-1
d_gene: NA

CDR3aa: ASTGEETQY
abundance: few
v_gene: TRBV2
d_gene: NA

CDR3aa: ASSLEGGTFSGNTIY
abundance: NA
v_gene: TRBV5-6
d_gene: NA

CDR3aa: ATGTSGSTALNEQF
abundance: NA
v_gene: TRBV24-1
d_gene: TRBD2

CDR3aa: ASSRARGSGQETQY
abundance: NA
v_gene: TRBV9
d_gene: NA

CDR3aa: ASSLAPAGGIYEQY
abundance: NA
v_gene: TRBV7-2
d_gene: TRBD2

CDR3aa: SVEGLALNTGELF
abundance: NA
v_gene: TRBV29-1
d_gene: TRBD2

CDR3aa: ASSPGQGEQPQH
abundance: few
v_gene: TRBV7-9
d_gene: TRBD1

CDR3aa: SARGWDYEQY
abundance: NA
v_gene: TRBV29-1
d_gene: NA

CDR3aa: ASSLGAGTAGNTIY
abundance: NA
v_gene: TRBV5-1
d_gene: NA

CDR3aa: TSSLAGGWAADTQY
abundance: NA
v_gene: TRBV7-2
d_gene: NA

CDR3aa: ASSQDGSGANVLT
abundance: NA
v_gene: TRBV6-5
d_gene: NA

CDR3aa: ASSPPGGYEQF
abundance: NA
v_gene: TRBV18
d_gene: TRBD2

CDR3aa: ASSLRQENGNTIY
abundance: NA
v_gene: TRBV7-2
d_gene: NA

CDR3aa: ASSLQGISGNTIY
abundance: NA
v_gene: TRBV7-9
d_gene: NA

CDR3aa: ASRRDRDFPSYEQY
abundance: NA
v_gene: TRBV27
d_gene: TRBD1